This T cell receptor beta chain came from a study of cytomegalovirus exposure and HLA in healthy donors. Background on the study: An earlier analysis identified 120 million or so unique TCR beta sequences in about 170 million T cells. There were about 85 million unique TCRs (from HLA-typed donors) in an early data release.

Germline V gene lookup returns CDR1 GTSNPN and CDR2 SVGIG (reference sequence). V lost 2 bases, J lost 4 bases, and 14 bases lay in between. The CDR3 has 14 residues. The primer mix had 60 Vbeta and 13 Jbeta primers. Assay: immunoSEQ multiplex PCR; the TCRdb copy retains only in-frame clones and omits some. The sample has approximately 200,000 clones; 82% are singletons. The TCR originated in a boy aged 2-15 years in good health and CMV-seronegative. The sequenced sample consisted of PBMCs. The chain combines TRBV30 with TRBJ1-2; perhaps TRBD1 as D (5 bases). The CDR3 sequence: CAWSPTDSSYGYTF. As DNA, the CDR3 is TGTGCCTGGAGTCCAACCGACAGCAGCTATGGCTACACCTTC.